These T cell receptor beta chains were read from a single sample in a study of shared clonotypes between healthy human individuals. TCRdb's copy holds only in-frame clones and misses some; the assay was immunoSEQ multiplex PCR. The repertoire holds some 1 million clones, with more than 65% as singletons. Sequenced sample: memory CD4+ T cells sorted from blood. These receptors all stem from a man in his late teens or twenties in good health. Both conserved end residues are part of each CDR3. D genes are given only for firm matches. Only part of the rows carry a size: once, few, many, or a class if the clone is expanded.

D	V	size	J	DNA	CDR3
TRBD1	TRBV28	few	TRBJ1-1	TGTGCCAGCAGGACAGGGCCCGTTGATGAAGCTTTCTTT	CASRTGPVDEAFF
TRBD2	TRBV7-9	-	TRBJ2-1	TGTGCCAGCAGCTCGGGACTACGCGGCGACAATGAGCAGTTCTTC	CASSSGLRGDNEQFF
-	TRBV5-1	-	TRBJ2-7	TGCGCCAGCAGCTTGGGGGGTACGGGATCCTACGAGCAGTACTTC	CASSLGGTGSYEQYF
-	TRBV10-2	-	TRBJ2-1	TGCGCCAGCATACTCGGGACACCATCCTACAATGAGCAGTTCTTC	CASILGTPSYNEQFF
TRBD1	TRBV6-5	few	TRBJ1-2	TGTGCCAGCAGTGGCACAGGGGCCGGCTACACCTTC	CASSGTGAGYTF
TRBD1	TRBV5-4	-	TRBJ1-5	TGTGCCAGCAGCTTGGGTGGGACAGGGAACAATCAGCCCCAGCATTTT	CASSLGGTGNNQPQHF
-	TRBV4-2	once	TRBJ1-1	TGTGCCAGCAGCCCGAGTCTGAGCACTGAAGCTTTCTTT	CASSPSLSTEAFF
TRBD2	TRBV10-3	-	TRBJ2-5	TGTGCCATCAGTGATACAGCGGGGTCTTCGGAGACCCAGTACTTC	CAISDTAGSSETQYF
TRBD1	TRBV14	-	TRBJ2-5	TGTGCCAGCAGCCCAGGACAGGTGTTGTACCAAGAGACCCAGTACTTC	CASSPGQVLYQETQYF
-	TRBV2	-	TRBJ2-3	TGTGCCAGCAGTGCCGACACAGATACGCAGTATTTT	CASSADTDTQYF
-	TRBV19	-	TRBJ2-7	TGTGCCAGTTCCCTTGACAGGACCTACGAGCAGTACTTC	CASSLDRTYEQYF
TRBD1	TRBV19	few	TRBJ1-6	TGTGCCAGTAGAACCCGGGACAGGTATTCACCCCTCCACTTT	CASRTRDRYSPLHF
TRBD1	TRBV5-1	-	TRBJ1-2	TGCGCCAGCAGAGAGACAGGGGCGGCTAACTATGGCTACACCTTC	CASRETGAANYGYTF
-	TRBV30	-	TRBJ1-6	TGTGCCTGGAATGGGGCAGTGTCTAATTCACCCCTCCACTTT	CAWNGAVSNSPLHF
-	TRBV10-3	-	TRBJ2-1	TGTGCCATCAGTGACGGGCTAGGGAATGAGCAGTTCTTC	CAISDGLGNEQFF
-	TRBV6-1	-	TRBJ2-7	TGTGCCAGCAGTGAATTTCTTACAGAGCAGTACTTC	CASSEFLTEQYF
-	TRBV10-2	-	TRBJ2-5	TGCGCCAGCGGTTCGATCCAAGAGACCCAGTACTTC	CASGSIQETQYF
TRBD2	TRBV6-5	-	TRBJ2-7	TGTGCCAGCAGTTACTCGAGGAGCGGGAGGCCACGGGAGCAGTACTTC	CASSYSRSGRPREQYF
-	TRBV6-5	-	TRBJ2-7	TGTGCCAGCAGTTACAGTCGGCTCAACGAGCAGTACTTC	CASSYSRLNEQYF
-	TRBV5-6	-	TRBJ1-1	TGTGCCAGCAGCTTTCAGCAACAGCACTTAACTGAAGCTTTCTTT	CASSFQQQHLTEAFF
-	TRBV18	-	TRBJ1-4	TGTGCCAGCTCACCTGGGGAAAAACTGTTTTTT	CASSPGEKLFF
TRBD1	TRBV7-2	-	TRBJ2-7	TGTGCCAGCAGTCCACCGACAGGGCCTAGCCGCGAGCAGTACTTC	CASSPPTGPSREQYF
TRBD1	TRBV7-9	-	TRBJ1-6	TGTGCCAGCAGCTTGGGACAGAATAATTCACCCCTCCACTTT	CASSLGQNNSPLHF
-	TRBV18	-	TRBJ2-7	TGTGCCAGCTCGCCCGGCGCACAGAGCTCCTACGAGCAGTACTTC	CASSPGAQSSYEQYF
TRBD2	TRBV5-1	-	TRBJ2-3	TGCGCCAGCAGGGCGGGAGATCTGGGCACAGATACGCAGTATTTT	CASRAGDLGTDTQYF
-	TRBV30	-	TRBJ2-1	TGTGCCTGGAGGGCTCCGGGACCTAATATCTACAATGAGCAGTTCTTC	CAWRAPGPNIYNEQFF
-	TRBV6-1	-	TRBJ2-3	TGTGCCAGCAGCTTGATGCAGGAGGTAGATACGCAGTATTTT	CASSLMQEVDTQYF
-	TRBV23-1	once	TRBJ1-1	TGCGCCAGCAGTCAATCGGGACGGACTCACACTGAAGCTTTCTTT	CASSQSGRTHTEAFF
-	TRBV2	-	TRBJ2-4	TGTGCCAGCAGAGAGAGGCAGCGACTAGCCAAAAACATTCAGTACTTC	CASRERQRLAKNIQYF